One sample yielded the 23 T cell receptor beta chains listed below, sequenced in a study of cytomegalovirus exposure and HLA in healthy donors (dated by TCRdb to about 2017). The method behind the library was the immunoSEQ multiplex PCR assay. The multiplex PCR relied on a mix of 60 forward primers for TCR Vbeta segments and 13 reverse primers for TCR Jbeta segments. TCRdb holds this immuneACCESS table with in-frame rearrangements only. Some clones are missing; in checked studies, unresolved V genes explain under half, and the rest has no known cause. The sample's own table lists 70,000 or so clones. The top ten hold roughly 2.3% of the sample. The sequencing sample was made of PBMCs. Receptors originate from a female donor in good health and CMV-seropositive.

The chain couples TRBV6-5 to TRBJ1-3; D uncertain. Germline CDR1 and CDR2: MNHEY and SVGAGI. V was pared by 4 bases and J by 4 bases, with 5 bases between. This CDR3 is built from 12 residues. CDR3 nucleotide sequence: TGTGCCAGCAGTTCACAAGGAAACACCATATATTTT. Amino acid sequence: CASSSQGNTIYF.

The J gene is TRBJ1-2, the V gene TRBV5-4, with unresolved D. Germline V CDR1 and CDR2: SGHNT, YYREEE (reference sequence). This CDR3 region has 15 residues. Trimming stripped 0 bases from V and 0 bases from J, with 9 bases between. The CDR3, as DNA: TGTGCCAGCAGCTTGGATAGGAGCTCTAACTATGGCTACACCTTC. Translated, it gives CASSLDRSSNYGYTF.

V is TRBV30 and J is TRBJ2-2, with D maybe TRBD2 (7 bases). Trimming took 0 bases from V and 4 from J, leaving 15 bases between them. This CDR3 contains 16 residues. The germline CDR1 and CDR2 sequences are GTSNPN and SVGIG (reference sequence). The CDR3 region has the DNA TGTGCCTGGAGTGTTATGGGGGCGGGGGTCACCGGGGAGCTGTTTTTT. Residues: CAWSVMGAGVTGELFF.

As DNA, the CDR3 is TGCAGCGTTCGGGGGGACGGTGCCTACGAGCAGTACTTC. This codes for CSVRGDGAYEQYF. The chain is built from TRBV29-1 and TRBJ2-5; 7 bases map to TRBD2. TRBJ2-7 matches the DNA end more closely, so the J call is doubtful. The CDR3 length is 13 residues. CDR1 and CDR2 from the germline V gene are SQVTM and ANQGSEA.

The V call is TRBV7-3, the J call TRBJ2-5, with TRBD1 matching over 10 bases. The CDR3 length is 16 residues. V lost 5 bases, J lost 4 bases, and 10 bases stayed unmatched. The V gene's germline CDR1 is SGHTA and CDR2 FQGTGA. The CDR3 loop is CASSPGTGANLETQYF. CDR3 coding DNA: TGTGCCAGCAGCCCAGGGACAGGGGCGAACCTAGAGACCCAGTACTTC.

The rearrangement uses TRBV19 and TRBJ2-5; 8 positions agree with TRBD1. J was trimmed by 3 bases and V by 4 bases; bases with no gene match: 7. CDR3 length equals 15 residues. Germline values: CDR1 LNHDA, CDR2 SQIVND (reference sequence). This CDR3 reads CASSTPGQGEETQYF. CDR3 in DNA: TGTGCCAGTAGTACCCCAGGACAGGGTGAAGAGACCCAGTACTTC. The full variable domain, rest sourced from reference TRBV19 and TRBJ2-5, is DGGITQSPKYLFRKEGQNVTLSCEQNLNHDAMYWYRQDPGQGLRLIYYSQIVNDFQKGDIAEGYSVSREKKESFPLTVTSAQKNPTAFYLCASSTPGQGEETQYFGPGTRLLVL.

The chain recombines TRBV5-1 with TRBJ2-7; D not resolved. Looked up from germline, CDR1 is SGHRS and CDR2 is YFSETQ. There are 12 residues in the CDR3. Between the trimmed V and J ends, which lost 9 bases and 0 bases, there was a span of 10 bases. CDR3 sequence (DNA): TGCGCCACCGGGTATAGCTCCTACGAGCAGTACTTC. It specifies CATGYSSYEQYF.

The chain employs TRBV30 and TRBJ2-7; 7 bases agree with TRBD1. The CDR3 is 12 residues long. The V gene end was trimmed by 7 bases and the J gene end by 6 bases; junction bases not matched to a gene: 9. Germline assignment: CDR1 GTSNPN and CDR2 SVGIG (reference sequence). The CDR3 is CALTGVPSEQYF. The CDR3 DNA sequence: TGTGCCTTAACAGGGGTCCCTTCCGAGCAGTACTTC.

V usage is TRBV4-2 and J usage is TRBJ2-7; TRBD2 agrees at 10 bases. This CDR3 is built from 15 residues. V lost 3 bases to trimming and J lost 2 bases; unmatched junction nucleotides: 4. Germline values: CDR1 LGHNA, CDR2 YNFKEQ. The DNA for the CDR3 is TGTGCCAGCAGCCACACTAGCGGGGAGGCCTACGAGCAGTACTTC. Protein: CASSHTSGEAYEQYF.

J is TRBJ1-1 and V is TRBV29-1; tentative D call: TRBD1 (6 bases). V gave up 3 bases and J gave up 4 bases, with 9 bases separating them. The CDR3 totals 12 residues. CDR1 is SQVTM, CDR2 ANQGSEA, per germline. CDR3 in amino acids: CSVEAQGTEAFF. DNA for the CDR3: TGCAGCGTTGAGGCACAGGGCACTGAAGCTTTCTTT.

The genes are TRBV30 and TRBJ2-2; D possibly corresponds to TRBD1 (5 bases). CDR1 is GTSNPN, CDR2 SVGIG, per germline (reference sequence). With 3 bases removed from V and 6 bases from J, the gap between germline ends came to 14 bases. This CDR3 is built from 14 residues. CDR3 sequence reads: CAWRSRASPGELFF. The DNA of the CDR3 is TGTGCCTGGAGAAGCAGGGCAAGCCCCGGGGAGCTGTTTTTT.

CDR3 sequence (DNA): TGTGCCAGCACCTACTCGCGGGGGGCAAACACCGGGGAGCTGTTTTTT. Amino acids: CASTYSRGANTGELFF. The chain joins TRBV28 to TRBJ2-2, with 8 bases aligning to TRBD2. The J segment lost 2 bases and the V segment lost 7 bases, leaving 9 bases of the junction unmatched. The CDR3 loop spans 16 amino acids. Germline values: CDR1 MDHEN, CDR2 SYDVKM.

V and J are TRBV7-9 and TRBJ1-1; D gene ambiguous. Per the germline V gene, CDR1 is SEHNR and CDR2 is FQNEAQ (reference sequence). The ends were cut back, 5 bases at V and 0 bases at J, with 13 bases in the middle. The CDR3 length is 15 residues. In DNA, the CDR3 is TGTGCCAGCAGCCTCGAACAGCTCATGAACACTGAAGCTTTCTTT. Amino acid sequence: CASSLEQLMNTEAFF.

The rearrangement uses TRBV6-5 and TRBJ2-3, with a tentative D call TRBD2 (5 bases). The CDR3 loop spans 14 amino acids. In germline, CDR1 is MNHEY, CDR2 SVGAGI. Deletions cut 6 bases from V and 3 bases from J, with 13 bases between. CDR3 DNA sequence: TGTGCCAGCAGGGGCCGACGGGGAACAGATACGCAGTATTTT. Its protein is CASRGRRGTDTQYF.

The chain links TRBV27 to TRBJ1-5; 10 bases match TRBD1. This CDR3 is 17 amino acids long. In germline, CDR1 is MNHEY, CDR2 SMNVEV (reference sequence). J lost 5 bases, V lost 5 bases, and 12 bases had no gene match. The CDR3 DNA sequence: TGTGCCAGCAGTCCATGGACAGGGGGAGGCTTAGATCAGCCCCAGCATTTT. It is translated as CASSPWTGGGLDQPQHF.

The CDR3 loop reads CASRRSRGYEQYF. In DNA form, the CDR3 reads TGTGCCAGTAGGAGGAGTAGGGGGTACGAGCAGTACTTC. This rearrangement joins TRBV19 to TRBJ2-7, with TRBD1 as a possible D gene (6 bases). Trimming took off 6 bases at V and 4 bases at J, with 13 bases between the two ends. Per germline, CDR1 LNHDA and CDR2 SQIVND (reference sequence). The CDR3 is 13 residues long.

J is TRBJ2-7 and V is TRBV28; D not resolved. This CDR3 is built from 12 residues. V was cut by 3 bases and J by 7 bases, with 10 bases left in between. In germline, CDR1 is MDHEN, CDR2 SYDVKM. CDR3 region: CASSLENQEQYF. The CDR3 DNA follows: TGTGCCAGCAGTTTGGAGAACCAGGAGCAGTACTTC.

The V call is TRBV7-2, the J call TRBJ2-3; D gene unclear. CDR1 SGHTA and CDR2 FQGNSA come from the germline V gene. Trimming removed 1 base at V and 5 bases at J, with 7 bases between. The CDR3 contains 13 residues. CDR3: CASSLVFGDTQYF. In DNA form, the CDR3 reads TGTGCCAGCAGCTTAGTTTTCGGAGATACGCAGTATTTT. Using reference TRBV7-2 and TRBJ2-3 for the parts outside the CDR3, the full variable domain is GAGVSQSPSNKVTEKGKDVELRCDPISGHTALYWYRQSLGQGLEFLIYFQGNSAPDKSGLPSDRFSAERTGGSVSTLTIQRTQQEDSAVYLCASSLVFGDTQYFGPGTRLTVL.

This chain links TRBV5-1 with TRBJ1-1; D gene unclear. Trimming removed 4 bases at V and 4 bases at J, with 20 bases between. Per germline, CDR1 SGHRS and CDR2 YFSETQ. There are 16 residues in the CDR3. Written as DNA, the CDR3 is TGCGCCAGCAGCCCCAGCCCTCAGGCCCTGGGCACTGAAGCTTTCTTT. It encodes CASSPSPQALGTEAFF.

The CDR3 region is CASSDSPGPNTDTQYF. The CDR3 DNA sequence: TGTGCCAGCAGTGACTCGCCGGGTCCAAACACAGATACGCAGTATTTT. The chain is built from TRBV6-4 and TRBJ2-3; D ambiguous. The CDR3 contains 16 residues. Germline-derived CDR1 and CDR2 are MRHNA and SNTAGT. The ends were cut back, 0 bases at V and 2 bases at J, with 12 bases in the middle.

The chain uses TRBV7-9 and TRBJ1-1; 8 bases are shared with TRBD1. Germline V gene lookup returns CDR1 SEHNR and CDR2 FQNEAQ (reference sequence). The junction had 3 bases not matched to a gene; V was cut back by 5 bases and J by 1 base. The CDR3 covers 14 residues. In DNA form, the CDR3 reads TGTGCCAGCAGCGCACAGGGGGAGAACACTGAAGCTTTCTTT. Its protein is CASSAQGENTEAFF.

The chain couples TRBV12-5 to TRBJ2-1; weak D call: TRBD1 (5 bases). The CDR3 contains 16 residues. Trimming removed 3 bases from V and 6 bases from J, with 18 bases in between. Per germline, CDR1 LGHNT and CDR2 FRNRAP. The CDR3 nucleotides are TGTGCTAGTGGTTTAGATTGGCCGACAGTGGGCAATGAGCAGTTCTTC. Translating it yields CASGLDWPTVGNEQFF.

The chain carries TRBV6-1 and TRBJ2-5, with TRBD2 identical over 12 bases. CDR3 length: 15 amino acids. The junction had 2 bases not matched to a gene; V was cut back by 2 bases and J by 4 bases. CDR1 is MNHNS, CDR2 SASEGT, per germline. The CDR3 DNA reads TGTGCCAGCAGTGAACTAGCGGGGGGGCCAGAGACCCAGTACTTC. Translation: CASSELAGGPETQYF.